The rows below give T cell receptor beta chains drawn from one sample of a study of T cell repertoires in cytomegalovirus infection. TCRdb re-called the reads through MiXCR, storing one row per CDR3 protein. Here the sample spans hundreds of thousands of distinct CDR3 sequences, roughly a third being singletons. These receptors have no identified antigens. Here the sequenced sample was cultured PBMCs, taken from culture after CMV antigen stimulation. The receptors here all came from a human donor in good health (CMV status not recorded). Some clones in this sample may be carry-over from other donors' samples. CDR3s include the opening cysteine and the closing phenylalanine or tryptophan. The D gene is left open where the match is weak.

d_gene,len,v_gene,CDR3aa
TRBD2,14,TRBV28,CASRGLAAYNEQFF
TRBD2,13,TRBV6-6,CASGTSGGNEQFF
-,16,TRBV2,CASSSARDSGRGEQFF
TRBD1,16,TRBV6-6,CASRTDRGLDTDTQYF
TRBD1,13,TRBV7-9,CASSIRGRETQYF
TRBD1,17,TRBV6-1,CASSEALAGGSLWEQYF
TRBD2,14,TRBV5-4,CASSLASGDNEQFF
TRBD1,14,TRBV7-6,CASSEGQGITEAFF
-,16,TRBV11-2,CASSSYQGVGTGELFF
-,14,TRBV4-3,CASSQGRANSPLHF
-,14,TRBV18,CASSRLGSGTEAFF
-,15,TRBV4-2,CASSQELRGQETQYF
-,13,TRBV6-1,CASSEITVNTQYF
TRBD2,13,TRBV6-5,CASSWGGSKTQYF
TRBD1,14,TRBV7-2,CASSPLGTGYGYTF
-,17,TRBV7-8,CASSLKAARGENYGYTF